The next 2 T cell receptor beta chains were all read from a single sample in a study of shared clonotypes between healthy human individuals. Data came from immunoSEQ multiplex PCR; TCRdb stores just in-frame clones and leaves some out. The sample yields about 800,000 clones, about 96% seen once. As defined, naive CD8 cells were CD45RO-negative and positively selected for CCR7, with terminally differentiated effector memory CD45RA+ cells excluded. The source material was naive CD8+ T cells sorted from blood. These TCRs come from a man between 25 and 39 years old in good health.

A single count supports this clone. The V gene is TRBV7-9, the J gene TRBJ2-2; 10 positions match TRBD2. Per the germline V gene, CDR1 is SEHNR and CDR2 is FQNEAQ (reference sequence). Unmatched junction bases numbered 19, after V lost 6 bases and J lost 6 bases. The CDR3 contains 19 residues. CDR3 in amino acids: CASRTRASGSGGTSGELFF. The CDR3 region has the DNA TGTGCCAGCAGGACCCGGGCTAGCGGGAGCGGGGGAACATCCGGGGAGCTGTTTTTT.

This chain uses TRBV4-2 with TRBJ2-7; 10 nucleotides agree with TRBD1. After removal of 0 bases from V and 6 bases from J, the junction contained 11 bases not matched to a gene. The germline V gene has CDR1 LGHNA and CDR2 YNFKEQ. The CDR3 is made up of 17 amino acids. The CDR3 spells CASSQEQTGTGAVEQYF. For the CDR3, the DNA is TGTGCCAGCAGCCAAGAACAAACCGGGACAGGGGCGGTCGAGCAGTACTTC.